This note documents a single TCR beta chain sequence. Its specificity is unknown. The data were taken from a study of CD8 T cells in Susac syndrome. The trim removed 7 bases at V and 0 bases at J, leaving 4 bases unmatched. Germline V lookup: CDR1 PRHDT, CDR2 FYEKMQ (reference sequence). The CDR3 length is 15 residues. After extraction with the RNeasy kit, about 0.45 to 1 ug of the RNA was reverse transcribed using random hexamers. Amplification of TCR beta CDR3 spanned 54 Vbeta and 13 Jbeta via immunoSEQ multiplex PCR. TCRdb reprocessed the immunoSEQ multiplex PCR reads via MiXCR and lists one record per CDR3 protein. The sample has some 200,000 distinct CDR3 sequences; about 95% are singletons. Findings and caveats of the study: As the study acknowledged, the number of individuals in its TCR sequencing and HLA analysis was relatively small.

Sequencing of TCR beta drew on CD8+ and CD4+ T cells from blood. TEMRA cells were FACS-enriched, unlike CD8+ and CD4+ T cells, which were negatively isolated. The source is a human donor in good health. V is TRBV13 and J is TRBJ2-1, with 9 bases fitting TRBD2. Sample: CD4+ T cells from PBMCs. This chain's CDR3 is CASTLAGSSYNEQFF. As DNA, the CDR3 is TGTGCCAGCACCCTAGCGGGATCCTCCTACAATGAGCAGTTCTTC.